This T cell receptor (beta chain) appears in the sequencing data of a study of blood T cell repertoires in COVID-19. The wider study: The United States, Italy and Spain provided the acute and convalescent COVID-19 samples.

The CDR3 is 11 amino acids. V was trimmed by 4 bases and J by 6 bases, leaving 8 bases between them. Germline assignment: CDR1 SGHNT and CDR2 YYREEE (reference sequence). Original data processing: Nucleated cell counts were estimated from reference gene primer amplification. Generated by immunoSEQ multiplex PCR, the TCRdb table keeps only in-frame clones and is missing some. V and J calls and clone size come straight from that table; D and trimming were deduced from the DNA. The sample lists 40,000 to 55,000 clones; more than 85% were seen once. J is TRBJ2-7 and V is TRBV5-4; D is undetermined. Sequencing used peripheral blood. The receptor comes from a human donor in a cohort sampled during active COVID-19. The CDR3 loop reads CASSTESEQYF. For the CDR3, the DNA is TGTGCCAGCAGCACAGAGAGCGAGCAGTACTTC.